A selection of T cell receptor beta chains follows, all from one sample in a study of T cell repertoires in cytomegalovirus infection. One entry per CDR3 protein, called by TCRdb with MiXCR from the reads. The table includes nearly 700,000 distinct CDR3 sequences, 30% to 35% detected once. Antigens of these TCRs are unknown. The material sequenced was cultured PBMCs, taken from culture after CMV antigen stimulation. These receptors were collected from a human donor in good health (CMV status not recorded). Some clones in this sample may be carry-over from other donors' samples. Each CDR3 is given without its conserved first and last residue. Expanded clones are given a class, and other clones once, few, many or no size at all.

len,v_gene,abundance,j_gene,CDR3aa
12,TRBV2,NA,TRBJ2-5,ASHFTDTPETQY
12,TRBV20-1,NA,TRBJ2-7,SAQRGGQAYEQY
12,TRBV11-2,NA,TRBJ2-7,ASTTGTGSFEQY
12,TRBV10-3,NA,TRBJ1-6,AIRGQVNNSPLH
15,TRBV4-1,NA,TRBJ2-1,ASSLFMTSGGPSVEF
11,TRBV25-1,many,TRBJ1-2,ASSYGENYGYT
12,TRBV7-2,NA,TRBJ2-7,ASSPSREPYEQY
13,TRBV20-1,NA,TRBJ2-1,SARDSLAGGNEQF
11,TRBV7-2,many,TRBJ2-7,ASSTRTSYEQY
12,TRBV18,NA,TRBJ1-1,ASSPGQTNVEAF
11,TRBV6-5,few,TRBJ2-5,ATAAPGAETQY
12,TRBV29-1,NA,TRBJ1-2,SVSTDRGHYGYT
11,TRBV7-7,NA,TRBJ2-2,ASSPSHTGELF
11,TRBV11-2,NA,TRBJ2-7,ASSLAYRGEQY
15,TRBV27,NA,TRBJ1-3,ASSLYGARDSGNTIY
13,TRBV7-6,NA,TRBJ2-3,ASSLGGFLTDTQY
13,TRBV6-2/TRBV6-3,NA,TRBJ2-1,ASSFHRGGYNEQF
14,TRBV7-8,many,TRBJ2-5,ASSFRTGTGRGTQY
13,TRBV7-6,few,TRBJ2-7,ASSRWGHSSYEQY
11,TRBV18,NA,TRBJ1-5,ASSPGGEEPQH
12,TRBV6-1,NA,TRBJ2-5,ASSEAGRQETQY
12,TRBV7-2,many,TRBJ2-7,ASSATSGGYEQY
12,TRBV27,NA,TRBJ2-7,ASRLGLDSYEQY
11,TRBV7-2,many,TRBJ2-3,ASSLDPTGTQY
14,TRBV6-2/TRBV6-3,few,TRBJ2-1,ASSSPGVRLYNEQF
18,TRBV4-2,few,TRBJ1-6,ASSQDLDRAGGQGRRPLH
11,TRBV6-1,few,TRBJ2-5,ASSRWGQETQY
14,TRBV6-2/TRBV6-3,NA,TRBJ2-7,ASSYSSRLAGYEQY
13,TRBV19,NA,TRBJ2-2,ASSPERAYDGELF
10,TRBV20-1,NA,TRBJ2-7,SARALLGEQY
12,TRBV7-2,NA,TRBJ1-4,ASSPTGTVEKLF
13,TRBV6-5,NA,TRBJ2-7,ASRKAGGSSYEQY
13,TRBV6-6,NA,TRBJ2-2,ASQRGAPGTGELF
16,TRBV5-1,once,TRBJ2-1,ASSSGQDLSGRFGEQF
12,TRBV5-3,NA,TRBJ1-2,ASSWTGNNYGYN
14,TRBV23-1,few,TRBJ1-5,ASSHPDRTSNQPQH
14,TRBV4-1,NA,TRBJ2-3,ASSQDPGSIADTQY
12,TRBV6-1,once,TRBJ2-5,ASSEVQGQETQY
9,TRBV7-2,many,TRBJ2-5,ASSLLLGQY
13,TRBV5-1,NA,TRBJ2-3,ASSGAGRSTDTQY
15,TRBV27,NA,TRBJ1-4,ASSDPGQGPTNEKLF
14,TRBV7-6,NA,TRBJ2-5,ASSSPMEDRFADQY
14,TRBV11-2,NA,TRBJ2-1,ASSLGTSGIPNEQF
12,TRBV5-6,NA,TRBJ2-1,ASSWGFGGGEQF